This T cell receptor (beta chain) appears in the sequencing data of a study of HIV-infected patients and healthy controls. Looking at the study overall: Total CDR3 counts per chain did not differ significantly between patients and controls. Broader study findings: Healthy controls carried many MAIT alpha-chain CDR3s, while HIV+ repertoires had few.

The CDR3 is 14 amino acids. Between the trimmed V and J ends, which lost 4 bases and 3 bases, there was a span of 14 bases. Germline V lookup: CDR1 SGDLS, CDR2 YYNGEE. This clonotype ranks as large. Its matching antigen is unknown. Reverse transcription used approximately 500 ng RNA and constant-region primers for alpha and beta. Each of the alpha and beta chains got its own library through chain-specific third strand synthesis with indices. TCRdb reprocessed the 5' RACE reads via MiXCR and lists one record per CDR3 protein. This table holds some 9,600 distinct CDR3 sequences, about 10% found once. The repertoire came from unfractionated whole blood and reflected all unsorted peripheral T cells. A roughly 2.5 ml peripheral blood sample was taken for RNA.

The rearrangement links TRBV9 to TRBJ2-7; D uncertain. The specimen comprised blood, sampled before antiretroviral therapy. The TCR was taken from an adult with HIV infection. This CDR3 reads CASSPRVSVYEQYF. The CDR3 coding sequence is TGTGCCAGCAGCCCCCGCGTGTCGGTCTACGAGCAGTACTTC.